The clone carrying this T cell receptor beta chain was observed once. Its antigen is as yet unknown. Sequencing was performed with immunoSEQ multiplex PCR; in TCRdb, only in-frame clones are kept and a portion is missing. Found here are tens of thousands of clones, roughly nine tenths of them singletons; the top ten hold about 11%. The data belong to a study of OX40 agonist ivuxolimab in advanced cancers. Study-level information: Partial responses were seen in three patients, one with hepatocellular carcinoma and two with cutaneous melanoma.

Study-wide points: CD4+ and CD8+ blood T cells expanded clonally by week 6 at 0.1 to 3.0 mg/kg.

The germline V gene has CDR1 SGHRS and CDR2 YFSETQ. CDR3 length: 13 amino acids. V dropped 4 bases and J dropped 4 bases, with 12 bases sitting between them. The starting material was CD4+ or CD8+ T cells sorted from blood, obtained in a trial of the OX40 agonist ivuxolimab. This TCR derives from an adult with an advanced solid tumor such as melanoma, head and neck, liver or kidney cancer. The chain employs TRBV5-1 and TRBJ2-7; a weak D match, TRBD1 (6 bases). Written as DNA, the CDR3 is TGCGCCAGCAGCGTGGGACACGGTTACGAGCAGTACTTC. This translates into CASSVGHGYEQYF. The full variable domain, its missing parts supplied by reference TRBV5-1 and TRBJ2-7, is KAGVTQTPRYLIKTRGQQVTLSCSPISGHRSVSWYQQTPGQGLQFLFEYFSETQRNKGNFPGRFSGRQFSNSRSEMNVSTLELGDSALYLCASSVGHGYEQYFGPGTRLTVT.